The subject of this entry is one T cell receptor (beta chain). No antigen is known for it. Trimming stripped 4 bases from V and 9 bases from J, with 10 bases between. Germline assignment: CDR1 DFQATT and CDR2 SNEGSKA (reference sequence). The CDR3 consists of 11 residues. Assay used: immunoSEQ multiplex PCR; TCRdb lists only in-frame clones, some missing. The repertoire has approximately 3,800 clones, over 60% of them found once; the top ten carry around 6%. This record comes from a study of coeliac disease. Study summary: High-resolution HLA typing was lacking; TRBV7-2 bias was queried instead.

Findings and caveats of the study: Most TRB amino acid sequences occurred in only one sample. Intraepithelial and lamina propria fractions were not highly pure. The authors considered this approach unsuitable for unbiased detection of gliadin-specific T cells. In active celiac disease, intraepithelial and lamina propria TRB and TRG repertoires were less clonal than controls.

The receptor was isolated from a woman between 55 and 75 years old with active celiac disease. The sample taken for sequencing was intraepithelial lymphocytes from the gut. V is TRBV20-1 and J is TRBJ2-1, with D perhaps TRBD2 (6 bases). DNA of the CDR3: TGCAGTGCTATAGCGGTACTTGAGCAGTTCTTC. Translation: CSAIAVLEQFF.